The next 17 T cell receptor beta chains were all read from a single sample in a study of blood T cell repertoires in COVID-19. The protocol was immunoSEQ multiplex PCR, while the TCRdb copy is restricted to in-frame clones and leaves out a portion. The table records 200,000 to 300,000 clones, 86% of them present only once. The sequenced material came from PBMCs or T cells enriched from blood (not recorded which). The receptor set was obtained from a woman in her forties or fifties who had recovered from COVID-19.

This clone appeared a single time. In DNA form, the CDR3 reads TGTGCCAGCAGTTCCCGACTAGCGGGAGCCGCAGATACGCAGTATTTT. Its protein is CASSSRLAGAADTQYF. This chain links TRBV6-5 with TRBJ2-3; 12 nucleotides align to TRBD2. This CDR3 contains 16 residues. Germline V CDR1 and CDR2: MNHEY, SVGAGI. Trimming cost V 4 bases and J 4 bases; bases outside gene matches: 6.

The chain links TRBV14 to TRBJ2-7; D may be TRBD2 (6 bases). Germline lookup yields CDR1 SGHDN and CDR2 FVKESK. The ends were cut back, 1 base at V and 7 bases at J, with 8 bases in the middle. The CDR3 runs to 12 residues. In nucleotides, the CDR3 is TGTGCCAGCAGCCAAGTCGGGAGTGAGCAGTACTTC. Amino acid sequence: CASSQVGSEQYF.

The chain links TRBV11-3 to TRBJ1-4; D is uncertain. From germline, CDR1 is SGHNT and CDR2 YENEEA. CDR3 length: 15 residues. V lost 2 bases to trimming and J lost 7 bases, with 14 bases between them. The chain's CDR3 is CASSLSRGGGEKLFF. In DNA form, the CDR3 reads TGTGCCAGCAGCTTATCTCGGGGAGGCGGTGAAAAACTGTTTTTT. The full variable domain, in which reference TRBV11-3 and TRBJ1-4 provide the parts outside the CDR3, is EAGVVQSPRYKIIEKKQPVAFWCNPISGHNTLYWYLQNLGQGPELLIRYENEEAVDDSQLPKDRFSAERLKGVDSTLKIQPAELGDSAVYLCASSLSRGGGEKLFFGSGTQLSVL.

The V gene is TRBV7-2, the J gene TRBJ1-4; 8 bases map to TRBD1. Germline values: CDR1 SGHTA, CDR2 FQGNSA. The V and J ends lost 4 bases and 7 bases, in that order; junction bases with no gene match: 5. This CDR3 region has 14 residues. The CDR3 coding sequence is TGTGCCAGCAGCTCGGACAGGGCGAGTGAAAAACTGTTTTTT. This codes for CASSSDRASEKLFF.

This clone was picked up a small number of times. J is TRBJ2-3 and V is TRBV11-3, with D perhaps matching TRBD1 (5 bases). Germline lookup yields CDR1 SGHNT and CDR2 YENEEA. With 4 bases removed from V and 1 base from J, the gap between germline ends came to 6 bases. CDR3 length equals 13 residues. This CDR3 is CASSSRGTDTQYF. The CDR3 coding sequence is TGTGCCAGCAGCTCCAGGGGCACAGATACGCAGTATTTT.

This chain uses TRBV7-9 with TRBJ2-7; 11 bases map to TRBD1. The CDR3 extends over 15 amino acids. The ends lost 7 bases at V and 4 bases at J; junction bases unmatched: 9. Germline assignment: CDR1 SEHNR and CDR2 FQNEAQ (reference sequence). DNA for the CDR3: TGTGCCAGCAACTACCCGGACAGGGGGCAGTACGAGCAGTACTTC. This encodes CASNYPDRGQYEQYF.

This chain links TRBV18 with TRBJ2-3; possibly TRBD1 for D (6 bases). CDR3 length: 14 residues. Germline V gene lookup returns CDR1 KGHSH and CDR2 LQKENI. V gave up 8 bases and J gave up 0 bases, with 12 bases separating them. The CDR3 nucleotides read TGTGCCAGCGGCCAGGGGTCTAGCACAGATACGCAGTATTTT. It translates to CASGQGSSTDTQYF.

The CDR3 loop is CASRLTGETEAFF. In DNA, the CDR3 is TGTGCCAGCAGGTTAACAGGGGAAACTGAAGCTTTCTTT. The chain joins TRBV12-3 or TRBV12-4 to TRBJ1-1; 7 nucleotides match TRBD1. Germline trimming cut 6 bases from V and 5 bases from J; bases unmatched to any gene: 6. This CDR3 contains 13 residues.

The chain uses TRBV18 and TRBJ1-6; a weak D match, TRBD1 (6 bases). Trimming removed 2 bases from V and 11 bases from J, with 19 bases in between. This CDR3 spans 16 amino acids. Germline-derived CDR1 and CDR2 are KGHSH and LQKENI. The chain's CDR3 is CASSPGTGTTGPPLHF. CDR3 coding DNA: TGTGCCAGCTCACCAGGTACAGGGACGACCGGTCCACCCCTCCACTTT.

The chain is built from TRBV20-1 and TRBJ1-1, with D possibly being TRBD1 (5 bases). The germline CDR1 and CDR2 sequences are DFQATT and SNEGSKA (reference sequence). The CDR3 extends over 11 amino acids. Trimming removed 0 bases from V and 13 bases from J, with 12 bases in between. CDR3: CSAREARGVFF. The CDR3 DNA reads as TGCAGTGCTAGAGAGGCAAGGGGCGTTTTCTTT.

The chain combines TRBV11-3 with TRBJ2-3; possible D gene TRBD1, 5 bases. This CDR3 has 17 residues. Trimming pared 2 bases from V and 3 bases from J, leaving 18 bases between. Per germline, CDR1 SGHNT and CDR2 YENEEA. CDR3 sequence reads: CASSLLGEKHRTDTQYF. CDR3 DNA: TGTGCCAGCAGCTTATTAGGGGAAAAACATAGAACAGATACGCAGTATTTT.

To note about this clone: The junction differs from germline at one of its ends, possibly a read error. The CDR3 DNA is TGTGCCAGCAGTCAATTCGGGACAGGGGGCCATTCCTTC. This codes for CASSQFGTGGHSF. This rearrangement joins TRBV3-1 (or the pseudogene TRBV3-2) to TRBJ1-2; 12 nucleotides align to TRBD1. The CDR3 spans 13 residues. The germline CDR1 and CDR2 sequences are LGHDT and YNNKEL (reference sequence).

The rearrangement joins TRBV19 to TRBJ1-5; a weak D match, TRBD1 (6 bases). The ends were cut back, 5 bases at V and 1 base at J, with 9 bases in the middle. This CDR3 contains 14 residues. CDR1 is LNHDA and CDR2 is SQIVND in the germline V gene (reference sequence). CDR3 in DNA: TGTGCCAGTAGTCCCGGACAGAGCAATCAGCCCCAGCATTTT. Translating it yields CASSPGQSNQPQHF.

This clone was found a few times. This chain uses TRBV7-2 with TRBJ2-7; D is possibly TRBD2 (6 bases). The CDR3 loop spans 15 amino acids. V was shortened by 5 bases and J by 2 bases, with 16 bases between the two germline ends. Looked up from germline, CDR1 is SGHTA and CDR2 is FQGNSA. The CDR3 loop is CASSTQPGAPYEQYF. As DNA, the CDR3 is TGTGCCAGCAGCACACAGCCGGGAGCCCCCTACGAGCAGTACTTC.

This chain connects TRBV5-4 to TRBJ2-7; weak D call: TRBD1 (5 bases). The CDR3 loop spans 15 amino acids. V dropped 0 bases and J dropped 0 bases, with 10 bases sitting between them. Germline V CDR1 and CDR2: SGHNT, YYREEE (reference sequence). This chain's CDR3 is CASSLGQLSSYEQYF. CDR3 nucleotides: TGTGCCAGCAGCTTGGGACAGTTGAGCTCCTACGAGCAGTACTTC.

The chain uses TRBV2 and TRBJ1-5, with D uncertain. The V end lost 6 bases, the J end lost 0 bases, and 9 bases lay between the germline ends. Per the germline V gene, CDR1 is SNHLY and CDR2 is FYNNEI. This CDR3 region has 14 residues. This CDR3 is CASSEEYSNQPQHF. CDR3 bases: TGTGCCAGCAGCGAGGAATATAGCAATCAGCCCCAGCATTTT.

This CDR3 reads CASSSRGLGGNTIYF. The CDR3 DNA reads as TGTGCCAGCAGCTCGAGGGGGCTAGGAGGAAACACCATATATTTT. The chain joins TRBV5-5 to TRBJ1-3; TRBD1 matches at 7 bases. The CDR3 sequence is 15 residues long. The V gene end was trimmed by 3 bases and the J gene end by 4 bases; junction bases not matched to a gene: 7. Germline lookup yields CDR1 SGHKS and CDR2 YYEKEE (reference sequence).